This is a list of T cell receptor beta chains from one sample in a study of cytomegalovirus exposure and HLA in healthy donors. Libraries were prepared by immunoSEQ multiplex PCR; TCRdb keeps only in-frame clonotypes and omits some of them. The data contain some 90,000 clones, about 80% of them singletons. Sequencing was performed on PBMCs. These receptor sequences come from a man aged 45 to 65 in good health and CMV-seropositive. Each CDR3 is given with its conserved first and last residue. The order of the fields is CDR3 protein, CDR3 DNA, clone size, J gene, D gene, V gene. D genes are given only for firm matches. Some rows mark clone size as missing; the rest say once, few, many or name a class of expanded clone.

CDR3aa: CAISTGDVPEAFF
CDR3nt: TGTGCCATCAGTACAGGGGACGTCCCTGAAGCTTTCTTT
abundance: many
j_gene: TRBJ1-1
d_gene: TRBD1
v_gene: TRBV10-3

CDR3aa: CASSVEEVNTEAFF
CDR3nt: TGTGCCAGCAGCGTTGAGGAGGTGAACACTGAAGCTTTCTTT
abundance: NA
j_gene: TRBJ1-1
d_gene: NA
v_gene: TRBV9

CDR3aa: CASSQGRGLVSHFF
CDR3nt: TGCGCCAGCAGCCAAGGCAGGGGATTGGTCAGCCACTTCTTT
abundance: NA
j_gene: TRBJ1-1
d_gene: NA
v_gene: TRBV4-1

CDR3aa: CSVYGQGDYEQYF
CDR3nt: TGCAGCGTTTATGGACAGGGGGACTACGAGCAGTACTTC
abundance: once
j_gene: TRBJ2-7
d_gene: TRBD1
v_gene: TRBV29-1

CDR3aa: CASSPGSGTWEQFF
CDR3nt: TGTGCCAGCAGCCCGGGTAGCGGGACCTGGGAGCAGTTCTTC
abundance: NA
j_gene: TRBJ2-1
d_gene: TRBD2
v_gene: TRBV13

CDR3aa: CASSPPPGQDNEQFF
CDR3nt: TGTGCCAGCAGCCCCCCCCCGGGACAGGACAATGAGCAGTTCTTC
abundance: few
j_gene: TRBJ2-1
d_gene: TRBD1
v_gene: TRBV9

CDR3aa: CASSPSRVRNTEAFF
CDR3nt: TGTGCCAGCAGCCCCAGTCGGGTACGGAACACTGAAGCTTTCTTT
abundance: NA
j_gene: TRBJ1-1
d_gene: NA
v_gene: TRBV4-2

CDR3aa: CASSPGLRSNQPQHF
CDR3nt: TGCGCCAGCAGCCCGGGGTTGAGAAGCAATCAGCCCCAGCATTTT
abundance: NA
j_gene: TRBJ1-5
d_gene: NA
v_gene: TRBV4-1

CDR3aa: CASSLMPGGASQETQYF
CDR3nt: TGTGCCAGCAGCTTAATGCCAGGGGGAGCCTCCCAAGAGACCCAGTACTTC
abundance: medium-sized
j_gene: TRBJ2-5
d_gene: TRBD1
v_gene: TRBV7-3

CDR3aa: CAIRRERDQPQHF
CDR3nt: TGTGCCATCCGAAGGGAGAGGGATCAGCCCCAGCATTTT
abundance: NA
j_gene: TRBJ1-5
d_gene: NA
v_gene: TRBV10-3

CDR3aa: CASSRRLAASYNEQFF
CDR3nt: TGTGCCAGCAGCCGGAGACTAGCGGCATCCTACAATGAGCAGTTCTTC
abundance: NA
j_gene: TRBJ2-1
d_gene: TRBD2
v_gene: TRBV14

CDR3aa: CASSRTGGVINEQFF
CDR3nt: TGTGCCAGTAGTAGGACAGGGGGTGTAATTAATGAGCAGTTCTTC
abundance: NA
j_gene: TRBJ2-1
d_gene: TRBD1
v_gene: TRBV19

CDR3aa: CASSWQSGYQETQYF
CDR3nt: TGCGCCAGCAGCTGGCAGAGCGGGTACCAAGAGACCCAGTACTTC
abundance: NA
j_gene: TRBJ2-5
d_gene: NA
v_gene: TRBV5-1